This T cell receptor (beta chain) was documented in a study of tumor-infiltrating lymphocytes in localized non-small cell lung cancer. Trimming took 0 bases from V and 8 from J, leaving 13 bases between them. The CDR3 spans 14 residues. CDR1 and CDR2 from the germline V gene are KGHSH and LQKENI. The assay was immunoSEQ multiplex PCR, and TCRdb's table has in-frame clones only and misses some. The sample has about 12,000 clones, 67% seen once. Study-wide results and caveats: TCRbeta sequencing showed higher T cell infiltration in tumors than uninvolved lung. Immunotypes IM1 and IM2 had similar TCR-derived T-cell fractions.

Comment on this clone: Its antigen is unknown.

Sequencing input: uninvolved lung tissue not adjacent to the tumor. The rearrangement uses TRBV18 and TRBJ1-2; no reliable D call. This sequence originates from a human donor with non-small cell lung cancer. The CDR3 is CASSPPDGVRGYTF. The CDR3 DNA reads TGTGCCAGCTCACCACCGGATGGGGTGAGGGGCTACACCTTC.